This TCR beta chain was sequenced for a study of shared clonotypes between healthy human individuals (dated by TCRdb to 2019 to 2021). Looking at the study overall: The cohort comprised a couple of women and three men aged 18 to 49 years. Per donor, three plates each were used for CD4 naive and CD4 memory, two for CD8 naive, and one for CD8 memory. To estimate repertoire size and how much clonotype sharing occurs between individuals, the study deeply sequenced the blood TCR repertoires of 5 or 6 healthy adults. Libraries were prepared and TCR repertoires were sequenced by different laboratories using diverse techniques, in order to increase sequencing depth and limit assay-specific biases. Between about 0.85 and 9.5 billion PBMCs per donor were obtained by leukapheresis.

CD8 naive samples consisted of CD45RO-negative cells that were positively selected for CCR7, yielding a CD45RA+CCR7+ population without TemRA cells. Donors were healthy HIV-negative adults with no recently reported acute infections or vaccinations. Only Caucasian adults living in Nashville, Tennessee, USA were represented among the donors. Blood was collected by leukapheresis, and PBMCs were isolated by Ficoll-Histopaque density gradient centrifugation and then cryopreserved in liquid nitrogen vapor phase. Purity and quantity of every magnetically sorted T cell population were checked by analytical flow cytometry. Genomic DNA was isolated from each sorted fraction and quantified by UV absorbance on a Nanodrop 2000c. Using the deep immunoSEQ assay, TCR CDR3 regions were amplified from genomic DNA by multiplex PCR. Extracted genomic DNA from each cell subset was distributed evenly across all wells of several immunoSEQ 96-well plates, and each plate was treated as a replicate. For sorted subsets, 200 ng of genomic DNA, equivalent to 30,000 or so T cell genomes, went into each replicate PCR. Purified libraries were quantified with a Qubit 3.0 fluorometer, sized on a Bioanalyzer 2100, and re-quantified with the KAPA Library Quantification kit. Every immunoSEQ 96-well plate was sequenced on a separate single-read 150-cycle Illumina NextSeq 550 flow cell. In the original analysis: Because only junctional sequences without quality scores were contained in the immunoSEQ output, filtering matching that applied to full-length reads could not be performed. Sequences were annotated with PyIR, a Python wrapper for IgBLAST v1.9, and V/J genes and CDR3 were assigned using IMGT germline references. Reads were filtered out if the reads had weak V/J assignments (E-value above 1e-6), no CDR3, stop codons, out-of-frame junctions, or ambiguous translated residues. A V3J clonotype was defined by an identical inferred V gene, J gene, and CDR3 amino acid sequence. The percentage overlap between two repertoires was calculated by dividing the number of shared unique clonotypes by the size of the smaller repertoire. Three approaches were used to assess repertoire richness: RTK rarefaction, the Chao1 estimator, and Recon v2.1 estimates of unobserved clonotypes. Generation probabilities for all TCRbeta clonotypes obtained by the gDNA method from several donors were computed using OLGA. This immuneACCESS table, as held by TCRdb, lists in-frame sequences with V and J called but not all clones. Of the missing ones, under half trace to an unresolved V gene in checked studies; the others have no known cause. V, J and clone size reflect that table, while D and trimming were determined from the DNA. Within this sample are some 2 million clones, with approximately 94% of them counted one time only. The ten most abundant clones make up roughly 1% of the sample.

The CDR3 runs 11 amino acids, cysteine and phenylalanine included. The DNA shown is the 33-base CDR3, in frame from base 1. Per the germline V gene, SGHAT is the CDR1 and FQNNGV is the CDR2. The junction shows trimming of 4 bases on V and 12 bases on J, and the gene matches do not reach 3 bases of it. Results and caveats for the whole study, not just this receptor: The genetic and exposure-history diversity represented was limited by the small number of donors. When four donors were compared, the shared fraction of clonotypes was roughly 5% for naive CD4, 3% to 4% for naive CD8, 2% to 2.5% for memory CD4, and 0.35% to 0.4% for memory CD8. Even with the large sequencing depth, rarefaction of the sorted-subset datasets indicated that sequencing was incomplete. Naive subsets generally had larger estimated clonotype richness than memory subsets did. Based on pairwise subsampling, the degree of clonotype sharing among donors was expected to be affected by sequencing depth. Compared with non-shared clonotypes, the clonotypes found in all four sorted-subset donors had higher generation probabilities. Sampling was restricted to blood, and TCR repertoires in tissues likely differ from the TCR repertoires found in blood.

A word on this clone: Its specific antigen is unknown. No base qualities exist here, and no much larger clone lies one base off it.

The specimen sequenced was naive CD8+ T cells sorted from blood. This sample's cell subset or site label indicates: CD45RA+CCR7+. This TCR was sampled from a man aged 18 to 30 in good health. Recombination linked TRBV11-2 to TRBJ2-1; TRBD1 agrees with 7 junctional bases. The bases are TGTGCCAGCAGCTCCAGACAGGGGCAGTTCTTC. This translates into CASSSRQGQFF.